This TCR beta chain was identified in a study of neurological immune-mediated disorders. Study-wide findings and caveats: No CDR3 amino acid sequences recurred among expanded clones across subjects, suggesting private repertoires in all groups.

Trimming left V 4 bases short and J 7 bases short, with 20 bases between. The CDR3 covers 14 residues. The germline CDR1 and CDR2 sequences are SQVTM and ANQGSEA. A blood bank in Maryland, USA, provided the volunteers who served as healthy controls. 2 million PBMCs stored at -80 C were the source of the unsorted libraries. This clonotype showed up many times. Its antigen is unknown. TCRdb re-called the 5' RACE reads with MiXCR, one entry per CDR3 protein. The sample lists 77,000 or so distinct CDR3 sequences, about 9% seen once, with about 1.7% in the top ten. Sequencing input: PBMCs. This TCR derives from a man aged 50 to 60 in good health. J is TRBJ2-7 and V is TRBV29-1; D might be TRBD1 (6 bases). CDR3 sequence: CSVVSGHSTREQYF. The CDR3, as DNA: TGCAGCGTTGTTTCGGGACACTCTACGAGGGAGCAGTACTTC.